A single sample gave rise to the 8 T cell receptor beta chains below, sequenced in a study of blood T cells in healthy people across ages. Alongside a J-beta primer mix, a sample-barcoded 5' primer served in a second PCR lasting about 7 to 12 cycles. A single record per CDR3 protein comes from TCRdb applying MiXCR to the 5' RACE reads. The sample holds some 1.4 million distinct CDR3 sequences, 42% seen once. Sequenced input: blood. The receptors shown here come from a woman between 18 and 29 years old in good health.

This clonotype is a singleton in its sample. At one boundary the junction diverges from the germline segment, which might be a read error. The chain couples TRBV28 to TRBJ2-7; D perhaps matches TRBD2 (5 bases). Germline V CDR1 and CDR2: MDHEN, SYDVKM. CDR3 length: 14 amino acids. The CDR3 sequence is CASSFGLAPYEQYF. The CDR3 DNA reads as TGTGCCAGCAGTTTTGGCCTAGCTCCCTACGAACAGTACTTC. The whole variable domain, filled in from reference TRBV28 and TRBJ2-7, reads DVKVTQSSRYLVKRTGEKVFLECVQDMDHENMFWYRQDPGLGLRLIYFSYDVKMKEKGDIPEGYSVSREKKERFSLILESASTNQTSMYLCASSFGLAPYEQYFGPGTRLTVT.

This clonotype showed up many times. The V call is TRBV12-3 or TRBV12-4, the J call TRBJ2-7; either TRBD1 or TRBD2 may fit D (6 bases each). V dropped 1 base and J dropped 6 bases, with 7 bases sitting between them. The CDR3 is 12 amino acids. Here the CDR3 reads CASSLGGAEQYF. DNA for the CDR3: TGTGCCAGCAGTTTAGGGGGGGCCGAGCAGTACTTC.

J is TRBJ2-5 and V is TRBV9; D could derive from TRBD1 or TRBD2 (5 bases each). CDR1 and CDR2 from the germline V gene are SGDLS and YYNGEE. The CDR3 is made up of 15 amino acids. V lost 3 bases and J 4 bases, leaving 16 bases between the germline ends. CDR3 sequence: CASSGDLARGETQYF. CDR3 DNA: TGTGCCAGCAGCGGGGACCTCGCCCGTGGAGAGACCCAGTACTTC.

This clonotype showed up just a few times. The J gene is TRBJ1-4, the V gene TRBV25-1, with a possible D match to TRBD1 (5 bases). In germline, CDR1 is MGHDK, CDR2 SYGVNS. This CDR3 region has 16 residues. V lost 11 bases and J 4 bases, leaving 23 bases between the germline ends. CDR3 amino acids: CAPAFHWDGRNEKLFF. CDR3 DNA sequence: TGTGCCCCAGCATTCCATTGGGACGGACGTAATGAAAAACTGTTTTTT.

J is TRBJ2-7 and V is TRBV28, with 9 positions matching TRBD1. Germline V gene data show CDR1 as MDHEN and CDR2 as SYDVKM. V shed 10 bases, J shed 4 bases, and the junction held 8 bases outside the gene matches. The CDR3 loop spans 13 amino acids. CDR3 nucleotide sequence: TGTGCCACGAGGGGACAGGGACTTTACGAGCAGTACTTC. This encodes CATRGQGLYEQYF.

The chain links TRBV6-5 to TRBJ2-4; 7 bases agree with TRBD1. V gave up 8 bases and J gave up 5 bases; unmatched junction bases: 6. Germline values: CDR1 MNHEY, CDR2 SVGAGI. This CDR3 comprises 13 residues. Written as DNA, the CDR3 is TGTGCCAGCCGTAGGGGGCGAGAAAACATTCAGTACTTC. It yields the protein CASRRGRENIQYF.

This clonotype was counted only a few times. This chain joins TRBV20-1 and TRBJ1-2, with TRBD1 as a possible D gene (5 bases). CDR1 is DFQATT and CDR2 is SNEGSKA in the germline V gene (reference sequence). V was shortened by 5 bases and J by 0 bases, with 10 bases between the two germline ends. The CDR3 contains 13 residues. This chain's CDR3 is CSARGEPNYGYTF. The CDR3 DNA follows: TGCAGTGCTCGAGGGGAACCTAACTATGGCTACACCTTC.

This clonotype was counted many times. The CDR3 loop is CAIGPGQGRSGGEERYGYTF. Written as DNA, the CDR3 is TGTGCCATTGGACCGGGACAGGGGAGAAGTGGGGGAGAGGAGAGATATGGCTACACCTTC. This rearrangement joins TRBV10-3 to TRBJ1-2; 10 bases fit TRBD1. The CDR3 loop spans 20 amino acids. Germline V gene data show CDR1 as ENHRY and CDR2 as SYGVKD. V shed 9 bases and J 5 bases; nucleotides not matched to a gene: 27.